Reported below is one T cell receptor beta chain. The entry originates in a study of blood T cell repertoires in COVID-19. This CDR3 is built from 14 residues. Losses at the gene ends were 6 bases for V and 0 bases for J; bases not matched to a gene: 1. Looked up from germline, CDR1 is MNHEY and CDR2 is SVGAGI. Original data processing: Researchers report that nucleated cell counts were estimated from reference gene primer amplification. Some clones are missing from TCRdb's copy, which holds only in-frame ones; the method was immunoSEQ multiplex PCR. That table is the source of V, J and clone size, and D and trimming were worked out from the DNA. The sample records roughly 430,000 clones, roughly 86% being singletons. Everyone who took part was roughly 18 to 89 years old, and they came from fewer than 25 US areas.

The sequenced sample was PBMCs or T cells enriched from blood (not recorded which). V usage is TRBV6-5 and J usage is TRBJ2-7, with TRBD2 matching 11 bases. The receptor was derived from a woman aged 40 to 50 with acute COVID-19. DNA of the CDR3: TGTGCCAGCAGAACTAGCGGGGGCTCCTACGAGCAGTACTTC. Translation: CASRTSGGSYEQYF.